This paragraph covers one T cell receptor (beta chain) sequence. Method: immunoSEQ multiplex PCR; TCRdb's copy keeps in-frame clones and lacks some. Of more than 70,000 clones in the sample, approximately 90% were seen once. The data were obtained in a study of T cell changes during pregnancy in multiple sclerosis. The source was peripheral blood, collected before pregnancy. The sequence came from a female donor with multiple sclerosis, enrolled in a pregnancy study.

CDR3 sequence reads: CASSIGSGTGSYGYTF. The CDR3 DNA reads TGTGCCAGTAGTATAGGGTCCGGGACAGGGAGCTATGGCTACACCTTC. This rearrangement joins TRBV19 to TRBJ1-2; 9 bases agree with TRBD1. The CDR3 is made up of 16 amino acids. Germline CDR1 reads LNHDA; CDR2 reads SQIVND (reference sequence). After removal of 1 base from V and 4 bases from J, the junction contained 7 bases not matched to a gene. Complete variable domain (other parts from reference TRBV19 and TRBJ1-2): DGGITQSPKYLFRKEGQNVTLSCEQNLNHDAMYWYRQDPGQGLRLIYYSQIVNDFQKGDIAEGYSVSREKKESFPLTVTSAQKNPTAFYLCASSIGSGTGSYGYTFGSGTRLTVV.